These T cell receptor beta chains were read from a single sample in a study of somatic mutations in cytotoxic T cells in rheumatoid arthritis. TCRdb's copy holds only in-frame clones and misses some; the assay was immunoSEQ multiplex PCR. The repertoire holds roughly 20,000 clones, with more than 65% as singletons. Source material: CD8+ T cells sorted from blood. Receptor source: an adult with rheumatoid arthritis. The CDR3 runs from the conserved cysteine through the conserved F or W. Each record gives: J gene, V gene, clone size, CDR3 length, CDR3 protein. Clone size is shown for a subset of rows, as once, few, many or a class of expanded clone.

J gene: TRBJ2-7; V gene: TRBV23-1; clone size: .; CDR3 length: 17; CDR3 protein: CASSQFPRLAGAGEQYF
J gene: TRBJ2-1; V gene: TRBV7-6; clone size: .; CDR3 length: 13; CDR3 protein: CASSPLSDNEQFF
J gene: TRBJ1-2; V gene: TRBV29-1; clone size: .; CDR3 length: 15; CDR3 protein: CSATLDRGREYGYTF
J gene: TRBJ2-3; V gene: TRBV7-2; clone size: .; CDR3 length: 19; CDR3 protein: CASSLVFPGAGVGTDTQYF
J gene: TRBJ2-1; V gene: TRBV6-5; clone size: few; CDR3 length: 14; CDR3 protein: CATSMAGGGNEQFF
J gene: TRBJ2-7; V gene: TRBV18; clone size: .; CDR3 length: 17; CDR3 protein: CASSPQPGTSGSYEQYF
J gene: TRBJ2-7; V gene: TRBV7-9; clone size: .; CDR3 length: 13; CDR3 protein: CATGGDRSYEQYF
J gene: TRBJ1-5; V gene: TRBV28; clone size: once; CDR3 length: 15; CDR3 protein: CASSLDPRGTEPQHF
J gene: TRBJ1-5; V gene: TRBV10-2; clone size: .; CDR3 length: 14; CDR3 protein: CASSERGGVQPQHF
J gene: .; V gene: TRBV7-6; clone size: .; CDR3 length: 14; CDR3 protein: CASSFGDSSYEQYF
J gene: TRBJ1-6; V gene: TRBV13; clone size: .; CDR3 length: 14; CDR3 protein: CASSLYSNNSPLHF
J gene: TRBJ1-2; V gene: TRBV29-1; clone size: .; CDR3 length: 15; CDR3 protein: CSVELRGGFRYGYTF
J gene: TRBJ1-2; V gene: TRBV6-5; clone size: once; CDR3 length: 15; CDR3 protein: CASSYTMVSRYGYTF
J gene: TRBJ2-1; V gene: TRBV14; clone size: .; CDR3 length: 11; CDR3 protein: CASSQGNEQFF
J gene: TRBJ2-5; V gene: TRBV6-5; clone size: .; CDR3 length: 13; CDR3 protein: CASSYGGDATQYF
J gene: TRBJ1-2; V gene: TRBV2; clone size: .; CDR3 length: 15; CDR3 protein: CASRERGRFDYGYTF
J gene: TRBJ1-1; V gene: TRBV15; clone size: few; CDR3 length: 14; CDR3 protein: CATNLDRDDTEAFF
J gene: TRBJ1-4; V gene: TRBV5-5; clone size: .; CDR3 length: 12; CDR3 protein: CASTGGNEKLFF
J gene: TRBJ2-1; V gene: TRBV5-6; clone size: .; CDR3 length: 16; CDR3 protein: CASSLDSGEGYNEQFF
J gene: TRBJ2-1; V gene: TRBV29-1; clone size: .; CDR3 length: 12; CDR3 protein: CSALRLGGEQFF
J gene: TRBJ1-5; V gene: TRBV5-6; clone size: few; CDR3 length: 13; CDR3 protein: CASSPWGRQPQHF
J gene: TRBJ2-2; V gene: TRBV6-1; clone size: .; CDR3 length: 15; CDR3 protein: CASSEGAGNTGELFF
J gene: TRBJ1-5; V gene: TRBV6-1; clone size: .; CDR3 length: 16; CDR3 protein: CASSDGIEGPRSPQHF
J gene: TRBJ2-7; V gene: TRBV7-2; clone size: .; CDR3 length: 16; CDR3 protein: CASSSPSAGGLHEQYF
J gene: TRBJ1-1; V gene: TRBV7-9; clone size: .; CDR3 length: 12; CDR3 protein: CASRTGGTEAFF
J gene: TRBJ2-3; V gene: TRBV5-1; clone size: .; CDR3 length: 16; CDR3 protein: CASSPYRGVGTDTQYF
J gene: TRBJ1-2; V gene: TRBV2; clone size: .; CDR3 length: 10; CDR3 protein: CASSVSEITF
J gene: TRBJ2-1; V gene: TRBV6-6; clone size: once; CDR3 length: 16; CDR3 protein: CASRVLKGSTYNEQFF
J gene: TRBJ2-1; V gene: TRBV27; clone size: .; CDR3 length: 16; CDR3 protein: CASSTPQGGGHNEQFF